This is a list of T cell receptor beta chains from one sample in a study of T cells after yellow fever vaccination. TCRdb re-derived calls from the 5' RACE reads in MiXCR, one entry per CDR3 protein. The sample has 300,000 to 350,000 distinct CDR3 sequences, over 3.5% seen once; the top ten hold just under 20%. The sequenced sample was PBMCs, obtained 15 days after the yellow fever booster vaccination. These receptors came from a young man who received the YFV17D yellow fever vaccine. Each CDR3 is given with its conserved first and last residue. Fields, in order: V gene, clone size, J gene, D gene, CDR3 DNA, CDR3 protein. The D gene is left open where the match is weak. Clone size is not always given. Where it is, it says once, few, many or a class for expanded clones.

v_call: TRBV10-3
clone_size: few
j_call: TRBJ2-7
d_call: .
cdr3_nt: TGTGCCATCAGTGAGGGCTACGAGCAGTACTTC
cdr3_aa: CAISEGYEQYF

v_call: TRBV5-1
clone_size: .
j_call: TRBJ2-3
d_call: .
cdr3_nt: TGCGCCAGCAGCTTGGTGGAGGGGGCTGGGGATACGCAGTATTTT
cdr3_aa: CASSLVEGAGDTQYF

v_call: TRBV7-2
clone_size: few
j_call: TRBJ2-5
d_call: TRBD2
cdr3_nt: TGTGCCAGCAGCGCCCCCCTAGCGGGGGGGCGTAGGACCCAGTACTTC
cdr3_aa: CASSAPLAGGRRTQYF

v_call: TRBV12-5
clone_size: few
j_call: TRBJ2-2
d_call: .
cdr3_nt: TGTGCTAGTGGTTTGGTGAACACCGGGGAGCTGTTTTTT
cdr3_aa: CASGLVNTGELFF

v_call: TRBV5-4
clone_size: .
j_call: TRBJ2-7
d_call: .
cdr3_nt: TGTGCCAGCAGCTTGCCGGTTGTGGGGTCCAACGAGCAGTACTTC
cdr3_aa: CASSLPVVGSNEQYF

v_call: TRBV7-8
clone_size: few
j_call: TRBJ1-2
d_call: TRBD1
cdr3_nt: TGTGCCAGCAGCCCAGCCGGGGACAGGGGGCGCGGGGGCTACACCTTC
cdr3_aa: CASSPAGDRGRGGYTF

v_call: TRBV15
clone_size: many
j_call: TRBJ2-5
d_call: TRBD2
cdr3_nt: TGTGCCACCAGTTTTAGCGGGGGGGCTTTTGAGACCCAGTACTTC
cdr3_aa: CATSFSGGAFETQYF

v_call: TRBV6-1
clone_size: few
j_call: TRBJ2-6
d_call: .
cdr3_nt: TGTGCCAGCACCAACCTGAAGGCTGGGGCCAACGTCCTGACTTTC
cdr3_aa: CASTNLKAGANVLTF

v_call: TRBV6-2/TRBV6-3
clone_size: many
j_call: TRBJ2-7
d_call: .
cdr3_nt: TGTGCCAGCAGTTCCCCCGGCAGTTCCTACGAGCAGTACTTC
cdr3_aa: CASSSPGSSYEQYF

v_call: TRBV4-1
clone_size: many
j_call: TRBJ1-3
d_call: TRBD1
cdr3_nt: TGCGCCAGCAGCCAAGTGGGACAGGAGATAAACACCATATATTTT
cdr3_aa: CASSQVGQEINTIYF

v_call: TRBV20-1
clone_size: many
j_call: TRBJ1-6
d_call: TRBD1
cdr3_nt: TGCAGTGCTACCTATGATATATGGACAGGGGGCAACCTCCACTTT
cdr3_aa: CSATYDIWTGGNLHF

v_call: TRBV6-5
clone_size: many
j_call: TRBJ2-1
d_call: TRBD1
cdr3_nt: TGTGCCAGCAGTTCCCCGACAGGGGATGAGCAGTTCTTC
cdr3_aa: CASSSPTGDEQFF

v_call: TRBV3-1
clone_size: .
j_call: TRBJ2-7
d_call: .
cdr3_nt: TGTGCCAGCAGCCTCTTGGGCGGAATCTACGAGCAGTACTTC
cdr3_aa: CASSLLGGIYEQYF

v_call: TRBV27
clone_size: many
j_call: TRBJ2-2
d_call: .
cdr3_nt: TGTGCCAGCCGCCCACGGGCAGGGAGGACCGGGGAGCTGTTTTTT
cdr3_aa: CASRPRAGRTGELFF

v_call: TRBV5-1
clone_size: .
j_call: TRBJ1-1
d_call: .
cdr3_nt: TGCGCCAGCAGCATTGATGTAAACACTGAAGCTTTCTTT
cdr3_aa: CASSIDVNTEAFF

v_call: TRBV5-1
clone_size: few
j_call: TRBJ2-4
d_call: .
cdr3_nt: TGCGCCAGCAGCTTGTCTGGTAACATTCAGTACTTC
cdr3_aa: CASSLSGNIQYF

v_call: TRBV6-2/TRBV6-3
clone_size: many
j_call: TRBJ2-2
d_call: TRBD2
cdr3_nt: TGTGCCAGCAGTTTTACTAGCGGGGATACGAACACCGGGGAGCTGTTTTTT
cdr3_aa: CASSFTSGDTNTGELFF

v_call: TRBV7-3
clone_size: many
j_call: TRBJ1-2
d_call: .
cdr3_nt: TGTGCCAGCAGCTTATCGCCCGACTATGGCTACACCTTC
cdr3_aa: CASSLSPDYGYTF

v_call: TRBV12-3/TRBV12-4
clone_size: many
j_call: TRBJ1-5
d_call: .
cdr3_nt: TGTGCCAGCAGTTTCGCGGGGGGCAATCAGCCCCAGCATTTT
cdr3_aa: CASSFAGGNQPQHF

v_call: TRBV27
clone_size: .
j_call: TRBJ2-5
d_call: .
cdr3_nt: TGTGCCAGCAGTGTAATGTCGGGAGAGACCCAGTACTTC
cdr3_aa: CASSVMSGETQYF

v_call: TRBV2
clone_size: few
j_call: TRBJ2-1
d_call: TRBD2
cdr3_nt: TGTGCCAGCAGGGGACTAGCGGGGCTCGTCTCCTACAATGAGCAGTTCTTC
cdr3_aa: CASRGLAGLVSYNEQFF

v_call: TRBV11-2
clone_size: .
j_call: TRBJ1-2
d_call: .
cdr3_nt: TGTGCCAGCAGCTTACGTGGAGCGGAGGGAGGCTACACCTTC
cdr3_aa: CASSLRGAEGGYTF

v_call: TRBV12-3/TRBV12-4
clone_size: .
j_call: TRBJ2-1
d_call: .
cdr3_nt: TGTGCCAGCAGTACGGACCATGAGCAGTTCTTC
cdr3_aa: CASSTDHEQFF

v_call: TRBV5-8
clone_size: many
j_call: TRBJ1-1
d_call: TRBD1
cdr3_nt: TGTGCCAGCAGCTTGACAGGGGGCATCACTGAAGCTTTCTTT
cdr3_aa: CASSLTGGITEAFF

v_call: TRBV7-8
clone_size: many
j_call: TRBJ2-1
d_call: TRBD1
cdr3_nt: TGTGCCAGCAGTGTGCTCAGGGGACAGGAGCAGTTCTTC
cdr3_aa: CASSVLRGQEQFF

v_call: TRBV7-3
clone_size: .
j_call: TRBJ1-6
d_call: TRBD1
cdr3_nt: TGTGCCAGCAGCTTAAACGGACAGGGGGATTATTCACCCCTCCACTTT
cdr3_aa: CASSLNGQGDYSPLHF

v_call: TRBV18
clone_size: .
j_call: TRBJ2-5
d_call: TRBD1
cdr3_nt: TGTGCCAGCTCACCTAGGGGGCCAGGGTACCAAGAGACCCAGTACTTC
cdr3_aa: CASSPRGPGYQETQYF

v_call: TRBV29-1
clone_size: many
j_call: TRBJ1-1
d_call: TRBD1
cdr3_nt: TGCAGCGTTGGGGGAGCGTGGACAGGGGATTTTAACACTGAAGCTTTCTTT
cdr3_aa: CSVGGAWTGDFNTEAFF

v_call: TRBV19
clone_size: .
j_call: TRBJ1-1
d_call: .
cdr3_nt: TGTGCCGTCCAGGGGACTGAAGCTTTCTTT
cdr3_aa: CAVQGTEAFF

v_call: TRBV24-1
clone_size: .
j_call: TRBJ1-5
d_call: .
cdr3_nt: TGTGCCACCAGTGTAGCGGGGTTTCAGCCCCAGCATTTT
cdr3_aa: CATSVAGFQPQHF

v_call: TRBV7-2
clone_size: many
j_call: TRBJ1-2
d_call: TRBD1
cdr3_nt: TGTGCCAGCAGCTTAGGCCGGGACAGGGCTTCCACCTTC
cdr3_aa: CASSLGRDRASTF

v_call: TRBV5-1
clone_size: many
j_call: TRBJ2-4
d_call: TRBD2
cdr3_nt: TGCGCCAGCAGCTACGGGACTAGCCAAGCCAAAAACATTCAGTACTTC
cdr3_aa: CASSYGTSQAKNIQYF

v_call: TRBV9
clone_size: .
j_call: TRBJ2-5
d_call: .
cdr3_nt: TGTGCCAGCAGCCTACAACCGGGGGTGAGGGAGACCCAGTACTTC
cdr3_aa: CASSLQPGVRETQYF

v_call: TRBV5-1
clone_size: many
j_call: TRBJ2-7
d_call: .
cdr3_nt: TGCGCCAGCAGCTTAGAGCCGGGCTACTCCTACGAGCAGTACTTC
cdr3_aa: CASSLEPGYSYEQYF

v_call: TRBV29-1
clone_size: many
j_call: TRBJ2-7
d_call: TRBD1
cdr3_nt: TGCAGCGTTGGGGCACCCTCTGGGACAGGGGAAATCTACGAGCAGTACTTC
cdr3_aa: CSVGAPSGTGEIYEQYF

v_call: TRBV7-8
clone_size: .
j_call: TRBJ2-1
d_call: TRBD2
cdr3_nt: TGTGCCAGCAGCGCAAGCGGGGGGGCCCCCGATGAGCAGTTCTTC
cdr3_aa: CASSASGGAPDEQFF

v_call: TRBV27
clone_size: many
j_call: TRBJ2-3
d_call: .
cdr3_nt: TGTGCCAGCAGTTTTCCAAAACAGGGATGGGTCGGGACAGATACGCAGTATTTT
cdr3_aa: CASSFPKQGWVGTDTQYF